This T cell receptor (beta chain) was recorded in a study of early T cells in non-severe SARS-CoV-2 infection. TCRdb itself ran the 5' RACE reads through MiXCR, one entry per CDR3 protein. The sample holds under 35,000 distinct CDR3 sequences, more than 6% seen once. The CDR3 is made up of 16 amino acids. Germline-derived CDR1 and CDR2 are MGHRA and YSYEKL. Trimming took 6 bases from V and 2 from J, leaving 16 bases between them. This clonotype has only a few counts. The antigen remains undetermined. Broader study findings: Anti-spike CD8 responses were favored by VDJdb matching, which missed private and CD4 specificities.

The receptor's source is an adult who was a healthcare worker with PCR-confirmed SARS-CoV-2 infection or an uninfected control (not recorded which). The sequenced sample consisted of whole blood. The gene calls are TRBV4-1 and TRBJ1-4; TRBD1 is a possible D gene (6 bases). CDR3 protein: CASSNPGGPTNEKLFF. In DNA, the CDR3 is TGCGCCAGCAGTAATCCCGGGGGGCCGACTAATGAAAAACTGTTTTTT.